The 29 T cell receptor beta chains below come from one sample, sequenced in a study of graft-versus-host responses after intestinal transplantation (dated by TCRdb to about 2021). The time point label, as the study defines it: cells obtained before transplantation from donor or recipient. Library creation used the immunoSEQ multiplex PCR assay. In its TCRdb copy, this immuneACCESS table keeps in-frame sequences only and misses some clones. Where compared with another copy, unresolved V genes explain less than half of these, and the others have no known cause. A total of 4,600 or so clones appear in this sample, 25% to 30% of them only once. The ten largest clones capture roughly 4.8% of the sample. This sample comprised alloreactive CD4+ T cells from a mixed lymphocyte reaction culture, obtained before intestinal transplant. The cell subset or site label, read with the paper, signifies: CFSE-low proliferating T cells sorted from roughly six-day pre-transplant mixed lymphocyte reaction (GvH or HvG direction). These receptors all stem from a human patient who received an intestinal transplant.

This clone showed up just a few times. J is TRBJ2-3 and V is TRBV6-5; 8 bases are shared with TRBD2. This CDR3 contains 15 residues. Trimming took 2 bases from V and 3 from J; bases not matched to a gene: 4. Germline CDR1 and CDR2: MNHEY and SVGAGI. This CDR3 is CASSYDGRVTDTQYF. The CDR3 coding sequence is TGTGCCAGCAGTTACGACGGGAGGGTAACAGATACGCAGTATTTT.

This chain joins TRBV7-9 and TRBJ1-1; D is perhaps TRBD1 (6 bases). Germline V lookup: CDR1 SEHNR, CDR2 FQNEAQ (reference sequence). CDR3 length equals 14 residues. V shed 7 bases and J shed 4 bases, with 16 bases lying between them. The DNA of the CDR3 is TGTGCCAGCACCCCTAGGGGGGGCGGCACTGAAGCTTTCTTT. It specifies CASTPRGGGTEAFF.

V and J are TRBV10-3 and TRBJ1-5, with D unresolved. V was pared by 1 base and J by 6 bases, with 4 bases between. The V gene's germline CDR1 is ENHRY and CDR2 SYGVKD. This CDR3 is 12 amino acids long. The CDR3 coding sequence is TGTGCCATCAGTGAGTTCCCTCAGCCCCAGCATTTT. The encoded protein is CAISEFPQPQHF.

The CDR3 coding sequence is TGTGCCAGCAGTTGGACAGGGGGCGCTCAGCCCCAGCATTTT. Translating gives CASSWTGGAQPQHF. The J gene is TRBJ1-5, the V gene TRBV27; 11 positions match TRBD1. After removal of 4 bases from V and 6 bases from J, the junction contained 2 bases not matched to a gene. The CDR3 covers 14 residues. Germline V CDR1 and CDR2: MNHEY, SMNVEV (reference sequence).

This clone came up a few times. The chain employs TRBV7-2 and TRBJ1-6; 8 bases line up with TRBD1. The CDR3 is 15 residues long. V lost 5 bases to trimming and J lost 7 bases; unmatched junction nucleotides: 7. CDR1 is SGHTA and CDR2 is FQGNSA in the germline V gene. CDR3 in DNA: TGTGCCAGCAGCCTGACAGGGGCTCACAATTCACCCCTCCACTTT. This sequence encodes CASSLTGAHNSPLHF.

This sequence joins TRBV2 and TRBJ1-2; TRBD1 aligns across 7 bases. The CDR3 is made up of 15 amino acids. Germline CDR1 is SNHLY and CDR2 is FYNNEI. The V segment lost 4 bases and the J segment 2 bases; nucleotides outside the gene matches: 7. The CDR3 nucleotides are TGTGCCAGCAGTGTCGCCGGGACAGTAAACTATGGCTACACCTTC. This codes for CASSVAGTVNYGYTF.

This clone came up a few times. This rearrangement joins TRBV6-5 to TRBJ1-1; D possibly corresponds to TRBD1 (6 bases). Per germline, CDR1 MNHEY and CDR2 SVGAGI. The CDR3 has 15 amino acids. Trimming pared 4 bases from V and 3 bases from J, leaving 15 bases between. The CDR3 reads CASSLWGAPYTEAFF. The CDR3 nucleotides read TGTGCCAGCAGTTTATGGGGGGCTCCTTACACTGAAGCTTTCTTT.

The chain carries TRBV4-1 and TRBJ2-4, with D perhaps TRBD1 (6 bases). The V gene lost 0 bases and the J gene lost 1 base, with 19 bases spanning the gap. The germline V gene encodes CDR1 MGHRA and CDR2 YSYEKL. The CDR3 is made up of 19 amino acids. CDR3 DNA sequence: TGCGCCAGCAGCCAAGAATGGGTTGCGGGCCAGGGGGCCAAAAACATTCAGTACTTC. It encodes CASSQEWVAGQGAKNIQYF.

The chain links TRBV7-2 to TRBJ2-1, with D maybe TRBD2 (6 bases). Between the trimmed V and J ends, which lost 5 bases and 4 bases, there was a span of 15 bases. The CDR3 length is 15 residues. Germline V gene sequence: CDR1 SGHTA, CDR2 FQGNSA. For the CDR3, the DNA is TGTGCCAGCAGCATCCGCGGGGCCGGGTACAATGAGCAGTTCTTC. Translating gives CASSIRGAGYNEQFF. The full variable domain, its missing parts supplied by reference TRBV7-2 and TRBJ2-1, is GAGVSQSPSNKVTEKGKDVELRCDPISGHTALYWYRQSLGQGLEFLIYFQGNSAPDKSGLPSDRFSAERTGGSVSTLTIQRTQQEDSAVYLCASSIRGAGYNEQFFGPGTRLTVL.

The chain is built from TRBV6-9 and TRBJ1-6; D remains unclear. CDR3 length: 14 residues. Trimming took 3 bases from V and 2 from J, leaving 5 bases between them. The germline CDR1 and CDR2 sequences are MNHGY and SVAAGI. CDR3 bases: TGTGCCAGCAGTTACCGGGCCTATAATTCACCCCTCCACTTT. This encodes CASSYRAYNSPLHF.

J is TRBJ1-2 and V is TRBV11-3; D may be TRBD1 (6 bases). Germline V gene lookup returns CDR1 SGHNT and CDR2 YENEEA. With 6 bases removed from V and 4 bases from J, the gap between germline ends came to 15 bases. CDR3 length: 14 amino acids. For the CDR3, the DNA is TGTGCCAGCAGTTACTTAGACAGGTGCTATGGCTACACCTTC. This sequence encodes CASSYLDRCYGYTF.

The chain's CDR3 is CASSEGPMVRRPQHF. CDR3 in DNA: TGTGCCAGCAGTGAAGGCCCCATGGTCAGACGGCCCCAGCATTTT. V usage is TRBV6-1 and J usage is TRBJ1-5, with unresolved D. The CDR3 has 15 residues. The germline gives CDR1 MNHNS, CDR2 SASEGT. The V gene lost 1 base and the J gene lost 9 bases, with 16 bases spanning the gap.

This clone was detected a few times. The chain combines TRBV7-9 with TRBJ1-1; D is unclear. The germline CDR1 and CDR2 sequences are SEHNR and FQNEAQ (reference sequence). Between the trimmed V and J ends, which lost 4 bases and 1 base, there was a span of 13 bases. The CDR3 spans 15 residues. The CDR3 bases are TGTGCCAGCAGCTCCTCCGGCTCAGCGAACACTGAAGCTTTCTTT. It is translated as CASSSSGSANTEAFF.

The chain recombines TRBV2 with TRBJ1-1; 7 positions match TRBD1. The length of the CDR3 is 16 residues. The ends lost 6 bases at V and 0 bases at J; junction bases unmatched: 10. CDR1 and CDR2 (germline): SNHLY, FYNNEI. As DNA, the CDR3 is TGTGCCAGCAGACCCAGACAGGGCACCTTGAACACTGAAGCTTTCTTT. Residues: CASRPRQGTLNTEAFF.

The chain uses TRBV28 and TRBJ2-5; D may be TRBD1 (5 bases). The J call may be incorrect, as the DNA end agrees better with TRBJ2-7. The CDR3 consists of 15 residues. CDR1 and CDR2 from the germline V gene are MDHEN and SYDVKM. CDR3 bases: TGTGCCAGCAGTCTGCCCGACCCAAGGGGCTACGAGCAGTACTTC. Protein product: CASSLPDPRGYEQYF.

This clone came up once. The chain joins TRBV7-3 to TRBJ2-5; the match to TRBD2 covers 9 bases. This CDR3 comprises 19 residues. V lost 5 bases and J lost 0; bases outside the gene matches: 16. Germline V gene data show CDR1 as SGHTA and CDR2 as FQGTGA. CDR3 coding DNA: TGTGCCAGCAGCGCCACGACGCGGAGCGGGGGGCTATACCAAGAGACCCAGTACTTC. Translated, it gives CASSATTRSGGLYQETQYF.

This clone was recorded a few times. The chain recombines TRBV18 with TRBJ2-7; 8 nucleotides align to TRBD2. From germline, CDR1 is KGHSH and CDR2 LQKENI. With 5 bases clipped from V and 6 bases from J, the junction kept 6 bases outside the gene matches. CDR3 length: 13 residues. CDR3 amino acids: CASSLSGSPEQYF. The CDR3 region has the DNA TGTGCCAGCTCATTGAGCGGGAGTCCCGAGCAGTACTTC.

Judged by abundance, this clone is medium-sized. The chain links TRBV10-3 to TRBJ2-3; 14 positions agree with TRBD2. V lost 4 bases to trimming and J lost 0 bases; unmatched junction nucleotides: 9. Looked up from germline, CDR1 is ENHRY and CDR2 is SYGVKD. The CDR3 consists of 19 residues. The CDR3 bases are TGTGCCATCAGTGTGACTAGCGGGGGGGGCCCGTTTAGCACAGATACGCAGTATTTT. Its translation is CAISVTSGGGPFSTDTQYF.

This clone is classed as medium-sized. CDR3 sequence reads: CASRRGQYQETQYF. CDR3 bases: TGTGCCAGCAGGAGGGGACAGTACCAAGAGACCCAGTACTTC. V and J are TRBV2 and TRBJ2-5; the match to TRBD1 covers 7 bases. The germline gives CDR1 SNHLY, CDR2 FYNNEI. This CDR3 spans 14 amino acids. The V gene end was trimmed by 6 bases and the J gene end by 0 bases; junction bases not matched to a gene: 4. The full variable domain, completed using reference TRBV2 and TRBJ2-5, is EPEVTQTPSHQVTQMGQEVILRCVPISNHLYFYWYRQILGQKVEFLVSFYNNEISEKSEIFDDQFSVERPDGSNFTLKIRSTKLEDSAMYFCASRRGQYQETQYFGPGTRLLVL.

This chain uses TRBV4-2 with TRBJ2-7; 7 positions match TRBD1. J gave up 4 bases and V 1 base, and 7 bases lay outside the gene matches. Germline values: CDR1 LGHNA, CDR2 YNFKEQ. This CDR3 contains 15 residues. CDR3 amino acids: CASSQVTGAAYEQYF. The CDR3 DNA is TGTGCCAGCAGCCAAGTTACAGGGGCGGCGTACGAGCAGTACTTC.

CDR3 DNA: TGTGCCAGCAGCGTAGGACTAGCGGCCTACAATGAGCAGTTCTTC. It encodes CASSVGLAAYNEQFF. The chain employs TRBV9 and TRBJ2-1, with 9 bases identical to TRBD2. Germline loops: CDR1 SGDLS, CDR2 YYNGEE. Losses at the gene ends were 0 bases for V and 2 bases for J; bases not matched to a gene: 0. The CDR3 consists of 15 residues.

The chain joins TRBV27 to TRBJ2-1; tentative D call: TRBD1 (6 bases). This CDR3 spans 13 amino acids. Trimming stripped 1 base from V and 8 bases from J, with 9 bases between. CDR1 MNHEY and CDR2 SMNVEV come from the germline V gene (reference sequence). The chain's CDR3 is CASSLYRVDEQFF. Written as DNA, the CDR3 is TGTGCCAGCAGTTTATACAGGGTTGATGAGCAGTTCTTC.

This chain links TRBV5-4 with TRBJ2-3, with TRBD2 matching over 14 bases. CDR1 SGHNT and CDR2 YYREEE come from the germline V gene (reference sequence). The CDR3 spans 18 residues. The V gene end was trimmed by 4 bases and the J gene end by 1 base; junction bases not matched to a gene: 8. CDR3 loop: CASSQTTSGRAGTDTQYF. The CDR3 region has the DNA TGTGCCAGCAGCCAAACGACTAGCGGGAGGGCCGGCACAGATACGCAGTATTTT.

By share, this clone ranks as medium-sized. The chain is built from TRBV18 and TRBJ1-4; possible D gene TRBD1, 5 bases. Germline V gene data show CDR1 as KGHSH and CDR2 as LQKENI. The CDR3 covers 17 residues. V lost 1 base and J 4 bases, leaving 16 bases between the germline ends. Here the CDR3 DNA reads TGTGCCAGCTCACCACGGGGCGCAGGCCCGGGTAATGAAAAACTGTTTTTT. Protein product: CASSPRGAGPGNEKLFF.

In its sample, this clone was seen a few times. The rearrangement joins TRBV11-2 to TRBJ2-1; perhaps TRBD1 as D (6 bases). V shed 1 base and J shed 5 bases, with 12 bases lying between them. The CDR3 sequence is 15 residues long. Germline V lookup: CDR1 SGHAT, CDR2 FQNNGV. The chain's CDR3 is CASSLGTGPHNEQFF. The CDR3, as DNA: TGTGCCAGCAGCTTAGGTACAGGGCCCCACAATGAGCAGTTCTTC.

The rearrangement uses TRBV6-5 and TRBJ2-7, with D maybe TRBD1 (5 bases). The germline V and J ends were trimmed by 8 bases and 3 bases, with 17 bases remaining between them. The CDR3 contains 14 residues. Germline V gene sequence: CDR1 MNHEY, CDR2 SVGAGI. The CDR3 region is CASSPPGINYEQYF. For the CDR3, the DNA is TGTGCCAGCTCCCCCCCAGGGATTAACTACGAGCAGTACTTC.

This clone was counted once. This may come from a read error, since a much larger clone is one base off. Other DNA sequences in this specimen translate into the identical CDR3. The genes are TRBV5-6 and TRBJ2-5; D uncertain. CDR3 length equals 14 residues. The germline gives CDR1 SGHDT, CDR2 YYEEEE. DNA for the CDR3: TGTGCCAGCACCTTGGACCATTACCCAGAGACCCAGTACTTC. It yields the protein CASTLDHYPETQYF.

The chain combines TRBV6-8 with TRBJ1-2; 7 bases align to TRBD1. Trimming cost V 11 bases and J 4 bases; bases outside gene matches: 10. The CDR3 spans 13 residues. The V gene's germline CDR1 is MNHGY and CDR2 SAAAGT. The CDR3 is CASSRGQVYGYTF. CDR3 sequence (DNA): TGTGCCTCATCAAGGGGGCAGGTCTATGGCTACACCTTC.

V gene TRBV19 combines with J gene TRBJ2-7; D is perhaps TRBD1 (6 bases). Germline loops: CDR1 LNHDA, CDR2 SQIVND (reference sequence). The V end lost 4 bases, the J end lost 6 bases, and 7 bases lay between the germline ends. The CDR3 contains 11 residues. The CDR3 here is CASSNRAEQYF. DNA of the CDR3: TGTGCCAGTAGTAACAGGGCCGAGCAGTACTTC.